A selection of T cell receptor beta chains follows, all from one sample in a study of breast tumors, draining lymph nodes, adjacent tissues. TCRdb re-called the multiplex PCR reads through MiXCR, storing one row per CDR3 protein. The profile covers 20,000 to 25,000 distinct CDR3 sequences, with about 70% appearing a single time and about 25% taken by the ten largest. The sequencing sample was made of tumor-adjacent breast tissue. The source is a female donor with breast cancer. Some clones in this sample may be carry-over from other donors' samples. The CDR3 runs from the conserved cysteine through the conserved F or W. A D gene is named only where the DNA matches it firmly. The size entry is marked missing in some rows and otherwise reads once, few, many or a size class.

cdr3_nt | cdr3_aa | d_call | clone_size | j_call | v_call
TGTGCCAGCAGAAACTCCCTTTATGCGTACGAGCAGTACTTC | CASRNSLYAYEQYF | - | - | TRBJ2-7 | TRBV2
TGCAGCGTTGCGGAGGGAATGAGAAGGGACTACACCTTC | CSVAEGMRRDYTF | - | once | TRBJ1-2 | TRBV29-1
TGTGCCATCAGTGGTAGAGGCACCTACGAGCAGTACTTC | CAISGRGTYEQYF | - | few | TRBJ2-7 | TRBV10-3
TGCGCCAGCAGCCAAGTTGGGGGGCGTGAGCAGTTCTTC | CASSQVGGREQFF | - | - | TRBJ2-1 | TRBV4-1
TGCGCCAGCAGCCACGGGGACTCCAACTACGAGCAGTACTTC | CASSHGDSNYEQYF | - | - | TRBJ2-7 | TRBV5-1
TGCAGTGCTAGAGATTTGAGGGAGGCATCCTACGAGCAGTACTTC | CSARDLREASYEQYF | - | few | TRBJ2-7 | TRBV20-1
TGCAGTGCTTTAGCACCAGGGGGCAATGAGCAGTTCTTC | CSALAPGGNEQFF | TRBD1 | - | TRBJ2-1 | TRBV20-1
TGTGCCAGCAGTATAGGCTCGACAGATACGCAGTATTTT | CASSIGSTDTQYF | - | - | TRBJ2-3 | TRBV2
TGTGCCAGCAGCCAAGGGGTAGCGGGAGCTTACAATGAGCAGTTCTTC | CASSQGVAGAYNEQFF | TRBD2 | many | TRBJ2-1 | TRBV4-2
TGCGCCAGCAGTTTTGGGATTAAGTTCAATGAGCAGTTCTTC | CASSFGIKFNEQFF | - | - | TRBJ2-1 | TRBV10-1
TGCAGTGCCACTAGCGGGCTCACCCAAACAGATACGCAGTATTTT | CSATSGLTQTDTQYF | TRBD2 | once | TRBJ2-3 | TRBV20-1
TGTGCCAGCAGCCGGGAACCGGGACTAGGTGGATTCTTC | CASSREPGLGGFF | TRBD2 | - | TRBJ2-1 | TRBV7-6
TGCAGTGCCCCGGAAGGGACTAGCGGAAACAATGAGCAGTTCTTC | CSAPEGTSGNNEQFF | TRBD2 | - | TRBJ2-1 | TRBV20-1
TGTGCCAGCAGTCGTTTTTCTTTGACAGGGAGGACAGATACGCAGTATTTT | CASSRFSLTGRTDTQYF | - | medium-sized | TRBJ2-3 | TRBV12-3/TRBV12-4
TGTGCCAGCACCAATTCGGGGGGAGGCACTGAAGCTTTCTTT | CASTNSGGGTEAFF | - | - | TRBJ1-1 | TRBV12-3/TRBV12-4
TGTGCCAGCAGCCGATCAGGACTAGCGGGAGTTAATGAGCAGTTCTTC | CASSRSGLAGVNEQFF | TRBD2 | - | TRBJ2-1 | TRBV4-2
TGCAGCGCCGGTCATCCAATCACAGATACGCAGTATTTT | CSAGHPITDTQYF | - | many | TRBJ2-3 | TRBV29-1
TGCGCCAGCAGTGAGATGGGGGGAAATGGCTACACCTTC | CASSEMGGNGYTF | - | medium-sized | TRBJ1-2 | TRBV10-2
TGTGCCAGCAGCTTATCGGCAGGCGGTTGGGTCAATGAGCAGTTCTTC | CASSLSAGGWVNEQFF | - | - | TRBJ2-1 | TRBV7-9
TGCAGTGCTAGAGATTACGGTAACACCGGGGAGCTGTTTTTT | CSARDYGNTGELFF | - | once | TRBJ2-2 | TRBV20-1
TGTGCCACCAGCAGAGGGGGGACCATCGATACGCAGTATTTT | CATSRGGTIDTQYF | - | - | TRBJ2-3 | TRBV15
TGTGCCAGCAGTTTTTCGGACCCCCGGGTAGATACGCAGTATTTT | CASSFSDPRVDTQYF | - | once | TRBJ2-3 | TRBV27
TGTGCCAGCAGTTCTTGGGGAGACTACGAGCAGTACTTC | CASSSWGDYEQYF | - | many | TRBJ2-7 | TRBV27